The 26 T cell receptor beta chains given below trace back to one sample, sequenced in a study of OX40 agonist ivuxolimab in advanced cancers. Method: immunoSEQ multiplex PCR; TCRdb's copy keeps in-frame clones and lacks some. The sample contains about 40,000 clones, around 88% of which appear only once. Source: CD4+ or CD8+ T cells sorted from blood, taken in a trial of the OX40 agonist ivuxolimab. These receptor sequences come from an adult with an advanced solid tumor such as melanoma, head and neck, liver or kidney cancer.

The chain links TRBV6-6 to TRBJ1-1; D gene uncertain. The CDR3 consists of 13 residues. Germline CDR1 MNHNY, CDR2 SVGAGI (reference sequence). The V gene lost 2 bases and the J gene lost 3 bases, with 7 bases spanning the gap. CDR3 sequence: CASSYSSDTEAFF. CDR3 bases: TGTGCCAGCAGTTACAGTTCGGACACTGAAGCTTTCTTT.

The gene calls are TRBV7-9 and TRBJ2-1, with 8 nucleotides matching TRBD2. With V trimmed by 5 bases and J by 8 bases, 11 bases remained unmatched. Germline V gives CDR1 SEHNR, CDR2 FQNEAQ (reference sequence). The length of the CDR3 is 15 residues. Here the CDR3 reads CASSVASGPLDEQFF. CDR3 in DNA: TGTGCCAGCAGCGTCGCTAGCGGGCCATTGGATGAGCAGTTCTTC. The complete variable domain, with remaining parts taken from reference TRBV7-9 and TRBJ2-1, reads DTGVSQNPRHKITKRGQNVTFRCDPISEHNRLYWYRQTLGQGPEFLTYFQNEAQLEKSRLLSDRFSAERPKGSFSTLEIQRTEQGDSAMYLCASSVASGPLDEQFFGPGTRLTVL.

CDR3 DNA sequence: TGTGCCAGCAGTGACGATGATGGGGGCTCCTACGAGCAGTACTTC. This gives the protein CASSDDDGGSYEQYF. This chain uses TRBV6-4 with TRBJ2-7; TRBD1 or TRBD2 may be the D gene (5 bases each). V dropped 2 bases and J dropped 0 bases, with 11 bases sitting between them. The CDR3 loop spans 15 amino acids. In germline, CDR1 is MRHNA, CDR2 SNTAGT.

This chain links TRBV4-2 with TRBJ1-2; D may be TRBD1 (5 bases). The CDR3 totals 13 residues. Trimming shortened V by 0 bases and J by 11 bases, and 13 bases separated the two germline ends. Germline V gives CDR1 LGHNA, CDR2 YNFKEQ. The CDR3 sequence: CASSQDERGGYTF. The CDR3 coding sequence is TGTGCCAGCAGCCAAGATGAAAGGGGAGGGTACACCTTC.

CDR3 sequence reads: CASSLPQETQYF. The CDR3 nucleotides are TGTGCCAGCAGTTTGCCCCAAGAGACCCAGTACTTC. V usage is TRBV28 and J usage is TRBJ2-5, with D unclear. V dropped 3 bases and J dropped 1 base, with 3 bases sitting between them. CDR1 is MDHEN and CDR2 is SYDVKM in the germline V gene. The CDR3 sequence is 12 residues long. Full variable domain (missing parts from reference TRBV28 and TRBJ2-5): DVKVTQSSRYLVKRTGEKVFLECVQDMDHENMFWYRQDPGLGLRLIYFSYDVKMKEKGDIPEGYSVSREKKERFSLILESASTNQTSMYLCASSLPQETQYFGPGTRLLVL.

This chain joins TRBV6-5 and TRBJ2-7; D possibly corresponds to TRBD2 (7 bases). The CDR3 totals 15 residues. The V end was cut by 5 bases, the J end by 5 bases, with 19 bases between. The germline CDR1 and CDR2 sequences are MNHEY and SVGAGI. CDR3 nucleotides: TGTGCCAGCAGTGGGGGGGGCGACGGACGGAACGAGCAGTACTTC. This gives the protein CASSGGGDGRNEQYF.

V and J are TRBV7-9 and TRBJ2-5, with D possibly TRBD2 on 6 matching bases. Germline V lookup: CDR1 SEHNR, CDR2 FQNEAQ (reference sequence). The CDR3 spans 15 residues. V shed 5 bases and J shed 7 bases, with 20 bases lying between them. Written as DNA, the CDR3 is TGTGCCAGCAGCCCCCCGACTAGTTCGCGGGCGACCCAGTACTTC. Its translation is CASSPPTSSRATQYF.

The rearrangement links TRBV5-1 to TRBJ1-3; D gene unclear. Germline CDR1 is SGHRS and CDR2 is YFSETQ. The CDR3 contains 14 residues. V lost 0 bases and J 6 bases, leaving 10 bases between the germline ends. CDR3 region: CASSLEPLENTIYF. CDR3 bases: TGCGCCAGCAGCTTGGAACCGTTGGAAAACACCATATATTTT.

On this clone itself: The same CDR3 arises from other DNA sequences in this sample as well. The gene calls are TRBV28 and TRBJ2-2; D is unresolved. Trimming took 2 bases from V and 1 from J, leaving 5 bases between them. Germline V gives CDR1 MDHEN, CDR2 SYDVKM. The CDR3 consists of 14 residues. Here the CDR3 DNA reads TGTGCCAGCAGTTTACGGCAGAACACCGGGGAGCTGTTTTTT. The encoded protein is CASSLRQNTGELFF.

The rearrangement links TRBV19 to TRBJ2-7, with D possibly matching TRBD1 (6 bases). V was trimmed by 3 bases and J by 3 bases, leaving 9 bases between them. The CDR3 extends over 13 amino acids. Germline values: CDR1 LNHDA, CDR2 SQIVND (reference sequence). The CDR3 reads CASSMGAGYEQYF. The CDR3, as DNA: TGTGCCAGTAGTATGGGGGCTGGCTACGAGCAGTACTTC.

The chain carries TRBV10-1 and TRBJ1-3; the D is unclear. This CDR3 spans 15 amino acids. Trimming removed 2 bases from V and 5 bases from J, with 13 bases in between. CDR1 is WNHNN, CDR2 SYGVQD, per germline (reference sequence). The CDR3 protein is CASSEPGQRRNTIYF. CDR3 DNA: TGCGCCAGCAGTGAGCCGGGCCAGCGCCGAAACACCATATATTTT.

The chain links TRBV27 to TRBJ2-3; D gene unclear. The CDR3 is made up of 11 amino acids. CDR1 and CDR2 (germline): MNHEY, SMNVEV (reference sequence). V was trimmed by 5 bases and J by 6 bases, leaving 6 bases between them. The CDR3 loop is CASSIGDTQYF. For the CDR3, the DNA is TGTGCCAGCAGTATTGGGGATACGCAGTATTTT.

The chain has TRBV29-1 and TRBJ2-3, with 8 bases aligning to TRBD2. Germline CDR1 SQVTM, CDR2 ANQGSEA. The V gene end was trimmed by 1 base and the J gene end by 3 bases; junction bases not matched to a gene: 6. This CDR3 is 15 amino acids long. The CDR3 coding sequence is TGCAGCGTTGAAGGAGGCCGGGGGGGGACAGATACGCAGTATTTT. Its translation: CSVEGGRGGTDTQYF.

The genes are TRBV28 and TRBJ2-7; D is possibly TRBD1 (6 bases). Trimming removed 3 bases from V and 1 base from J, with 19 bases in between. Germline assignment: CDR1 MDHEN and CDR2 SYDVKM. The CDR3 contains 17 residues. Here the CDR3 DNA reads TGTGCCAGCAGTTTCCGAACGACAGGCGGCCCATCCTACGAGCAGTACTTC. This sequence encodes CASSFRTTGGPSYEQYF.

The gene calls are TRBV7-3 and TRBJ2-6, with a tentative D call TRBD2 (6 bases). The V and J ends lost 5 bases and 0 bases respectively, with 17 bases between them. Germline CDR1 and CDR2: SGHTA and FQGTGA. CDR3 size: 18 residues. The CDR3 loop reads CASSPIAGTYSGANVLTF. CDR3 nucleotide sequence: TGTGCCAGCAGCCCGATCGCGGGAACTTACTCTGGGGCCAACGTCCTGACTTTC.

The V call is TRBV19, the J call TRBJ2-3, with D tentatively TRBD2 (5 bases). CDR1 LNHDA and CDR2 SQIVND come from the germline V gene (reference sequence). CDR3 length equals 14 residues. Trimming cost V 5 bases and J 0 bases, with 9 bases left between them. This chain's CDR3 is CASSVLGSTDTQYF. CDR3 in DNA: TGTGCCAGTAGTGTACTAGGGAGCACAGATACGCAGTATTTT.

CDR3 DNA sequence: TGTGCCAGCAGTTTTGGGTTAGGACAGCCCCAGCATTTT. Amino acid sequence: CASSFGLGQPQHF. The V call is TRBV6-1, the J call TRBJ1-5; D remains ambiguous. The CDR3 extends over 13 amino acids. V dropped 5 bases and J dropped 7 bases, with 12 bases sitting between them. The germline gives CDR1 MNHNS, CDR2 SASEGT.

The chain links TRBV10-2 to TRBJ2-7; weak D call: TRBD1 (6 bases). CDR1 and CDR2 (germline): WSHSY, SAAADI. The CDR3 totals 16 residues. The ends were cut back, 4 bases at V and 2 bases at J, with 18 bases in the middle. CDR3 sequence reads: CASSVPPHREPYEQYF. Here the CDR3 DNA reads TGCGCCAGCAGTGTCCCCCCCCACAGGGAGCCCTACGAGCAGTACTTC.

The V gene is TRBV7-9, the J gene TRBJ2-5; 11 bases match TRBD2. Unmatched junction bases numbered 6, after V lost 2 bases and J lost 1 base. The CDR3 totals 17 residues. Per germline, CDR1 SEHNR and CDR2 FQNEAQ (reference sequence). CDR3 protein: CASSLIAGGKLQETQYF. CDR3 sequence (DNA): TGTGCCAGCAGCTTAATAGCGGGAGGGAAACTCCAAGAGACCCAGTACTTC.

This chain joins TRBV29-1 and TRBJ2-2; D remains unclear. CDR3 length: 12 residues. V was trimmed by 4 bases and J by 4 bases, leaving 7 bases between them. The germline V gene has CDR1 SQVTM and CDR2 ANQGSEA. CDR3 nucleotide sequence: TGCAGCGTTGTAGGTATCACCGGGGAGCTGTTTTTT. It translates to CSVVGITGELFF.

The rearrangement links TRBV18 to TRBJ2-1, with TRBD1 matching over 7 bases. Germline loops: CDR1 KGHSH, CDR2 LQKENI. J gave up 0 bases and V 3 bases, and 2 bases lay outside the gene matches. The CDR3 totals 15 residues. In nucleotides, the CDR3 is TGTGCCAGCTCACCGGACAGGAGCTCCTACAATGAGCAGTTCTTC. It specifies CASSPDRSSYNEQFF.

The CDR3 DNA reads TGTGCCAGCAGTTACACGGGACAGTTCTACGAGCAGTACTTC. Encoded protein: CASSYTGQFYEQYF. This chain uses TRBV6-5 with TRBJ2-7; 7 bases line up with TRBD1. Trimming removed 2 bases from V and 3 bases from J; junction bases left unmatched: 4. The length of the CDR3 is 14 residues. Germline CDR1 MNHEY, CDR2 SVGAGI.

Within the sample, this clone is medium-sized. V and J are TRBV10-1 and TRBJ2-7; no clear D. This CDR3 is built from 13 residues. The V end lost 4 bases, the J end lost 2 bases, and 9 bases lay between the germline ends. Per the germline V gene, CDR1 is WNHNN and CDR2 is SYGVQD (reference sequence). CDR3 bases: TGCGCCAGCAGTGGGCCGAACACCTACGAGCAGTACTTC. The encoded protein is CASSGPNTYEQYF.

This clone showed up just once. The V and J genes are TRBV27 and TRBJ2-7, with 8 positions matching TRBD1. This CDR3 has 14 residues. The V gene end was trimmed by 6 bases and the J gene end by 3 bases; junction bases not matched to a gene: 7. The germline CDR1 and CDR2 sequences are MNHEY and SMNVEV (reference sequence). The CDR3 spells CASSSGQGNYEQYF. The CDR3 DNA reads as TGTGCCAGCAGCTCCGGACAGGGAAACTACGAGCAGTACTTC.

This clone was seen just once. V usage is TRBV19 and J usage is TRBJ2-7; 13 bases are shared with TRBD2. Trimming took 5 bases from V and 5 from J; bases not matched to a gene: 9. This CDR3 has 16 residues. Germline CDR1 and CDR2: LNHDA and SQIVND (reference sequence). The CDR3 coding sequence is TGTGCCAGTAGTCACGGACTAGCGGGAGTATCAGACGAGCAGTACTTC. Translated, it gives CASSHGLAGVSDEQYF. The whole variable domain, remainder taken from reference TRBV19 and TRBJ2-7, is DGGITQSPKYLFRKEGQNVTLSCEQNLNHDAMYWYRQDPGQGLRLIYYSQIVNDFQKGDIAEGYSVSREKKESFPLTVTSAQKNPTAFYLCASSHGLAGVSDEQYFGPGTRLTVT.

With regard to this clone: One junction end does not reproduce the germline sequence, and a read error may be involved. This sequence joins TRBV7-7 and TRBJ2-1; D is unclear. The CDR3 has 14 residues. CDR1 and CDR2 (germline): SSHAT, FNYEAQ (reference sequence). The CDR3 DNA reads TGTGCTAGCAGCTTAGGACCGAGCACGGATGAGCAGTTCTTC. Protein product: CASSLGPSTDEQFF.